Listed below are T cell receptor beta chains from one sample, sequenced in a study of T-cell memory formation after mild COVID-19. TCRdb reprocessed the 5' RACE reads with MiXCR, giving one entry per CDR3 protein. The profile covers about 560,000 distinct CDR3 sequences, with 17% appearing a single time and about 7.5% taken by the ten largest. Sequenced material: PBMCs or a T cell subset sorted from them (not recorded which). These receptors all stem from an adult woman who had mild COVID-19 (a few samples of this study predate the infection). Cell type and time point are not known. Both conserved end residues are trimmed from each CDR3. Each record gives: V gene, J gene, CDR3 protein.

v_call: TRBV6-2/TRBV6-3
j_call: TRBJ2-6
cdr3_aa: ASSREQLPGANVLT

v_call: TRBV11-2
j_call: TRBJ2-5
cdr3_aa: ASSLGGLAQGETQY

v_call: TRBV24-1
j_call: TRBJ1-1
cdr3_aa: ATSDGQGLNTEAF

v_call: TRBV9
j_call: TRBJ2-7
cdr3_aa: ASSVGVGDRGYEQY

v_call: TRBV12-3/TRBV12-4
j_call: TRBJ1-1
cdr3_aa: ASSFPGRGSEAF

v_call: TRBV20-1
j_call: TRBJ2-3
cdr3_aa: SAEPRGLTDTQY

v_call: TRBV29-1
j_call: TRBJ1-2
cdr3_aa: SVRDSNYGYT

v_call: TRBV19
j_call: TRBJ2-7
cdr3_aa: ASSIGTESSYEQY

v_call: TRBV18
j_call: TRBJ1-4
cdr3_aa: ASSPGQNEKLF

v_call: TRBV7-6
j_call: TRBJ2-3
cdr3_aa: ASSLVTAGATDTQY

v_call: TRBV6-5
j_call: TRBJ2-7
cdr3_aa: ASSYSVGIYEQY

v_call: TRBV2
j_call: TRBJ2-7
cdr3_aa: ASKPDRGWGEQY

v_call: TRBV12-5
j_call: TRBJ2-1
cdr3_aa: ASGLSGDEQF

v_call: TRBV6-5
j_call: TRBJ1-1
cdr3_aa: ASSYGTGRTNTEAF

v_call: TRBV18
j_call: TRBJ2-3
cdr3_aa: ASSPLVTGTDTQY

v_call: TRBV4-3
j_call: TRBJ2-1
cdr3_aa: ASSQATGHGGNEQF

v_call: TRBV7-9
j_call: TRBJ2-1
cdr3_aa: ASSLTGLAGGNEQF

v_call: TRBV12-3/TRBV12-4
j_call: TRBJ1-5
cdr3_aa: ASSLYGNSNQPQH

v_call: TRBV7-2
j_call: TRBJ1-1
cdr3_aa: ASSGRTGVEAF

v_call: TRBV28
j_call: TRBJ2-7
cdr3_aa: ASSGSDSAYEQY

v_call: TRBV5-1
j_call: TRBJ1-2
cdr3_aa: ASSVSGSLGYGYT

v_call: TRBV14
j_call: TRBJ2-1
cdr3_aa: ASSHYPNEQF

v_call: TRBV7-9
j_call: TRBJ2-1
cdr3_aa: ASSSDNYNEQF

v_call: TRBV7-9
j_call: TRBJ1-6
cdr3_aa: ASSFEDTNSPLH

v_call: TRBV5-4
j_call: TRBJ1-4
cdr3_aa: ASSPTGFSTNEKLF

v_call: TRBV7-9
j_call: TRBJ2-4
cdr3_aa: ASSTPAWGRENIQY

v_call: TRBV5-1
j_call: TRBJ2-2
cdr3_aa: ASRNGTGMRELF

v_call: TRBV29-1
j_call: TRBJ2-1
cdr3_aa: SVEDSGDNNEQF

v_call: TRBV6-5
j_call: TRBJ2-3
cdr3_aa: ASSRRRAGGSLGDTQY

v_call: TRBV27
j_call: TRBJ2-2
cdr3_aa: ASRGAGGPTSLGLF

v_call: TRBV7-6
j_call: TRBJ1-1
cdr3_aa: ASSLSTGSTEAF

v_call: TRBV7-2
j_call: TRBJ1-5
cdr3_aa: ASSFRDTNQPQH

v_call: TRBV6-2/TRBV6-3
j_call: TRBJ1-1
cdr3_aa: ASTDMDRGHTEAF

v_call: TRBV6-5
j_call: TRBJ1-2
cdr3_aa: ASSYSSRAPGSGYT

v_call: TRBV30
j_call: TRBJ1-1
cdr3_aa: AWRRQKAF

v_call: TRBV25-1
j_call: TRBJ2-1
cdr3_aa: ASSDTSGSMVNEQF

v_call: TRBV12-3/TRBV12-4
j_call: TRBJ2-1
cdr3_aa: ASRHWTGNNEQF

v_call: TRBV24-1
j_call: TRBJ1-5
cdr3_aa: ATSVGGRSQPQH

v_call: TRBV5-1
j_call: TRBJ1-6
cdr3_aa: ASSLFRGAENSPLH

v_call: TRBV2
j_call: TRBJ2-7
cdr3_aa: ASRTRAGGFYEQY

v_call: TRBV9
j_call: TRBJ1-1
cdr3_aa: ASSVAKGGGTEAF